This TCR beta chain was identified during a study of patients and donors after allogeneic stem cell transplantation. The germline V and J ends were trimmed by 3 bases and 5 bases, with 10 bases remaining between them. This CDR3 region has 13 residues. MiXCR was run by TCRdb on the RT-PCR reads, yielding one entry per CDR3 protein. The sample has about 200,000 distinct CDR3 sequences; around 40% are singletons. The receptor was isolated from a human donor who was either an allogeneic HSCT recipient or a stem cell or donor lymphocyte infusion donor (not recorded which). It is not recorded whose cells these are; they may come from a transplant donor. Sequenced sample: blood, either unsorted or a sorted T cell fraction (not recorded which). The chain recombines TRBV12-3 or TRBV12-4 with TRBJ1-2, with D uncertain. The CDR3 sequence is CASSFGGGYGYTF. CDR3 coding DNA: TGTGCCAGCAGTTTTGGCGGAGGATATGGCTACACCTTC.